A single T cell receptor (beta chain) is shown here with its context. Its target is not known. The time point was: newly diagnosed, previously untreated cHL patient sample. Investigators isolated CD4+ T cells from thawed PBMCs through magnetic negative selection. Peripheral samples used as comparators were newly diagnosed, untreated classical Hodgkin lymphoma PBMCs. The data are from a study of PD-1 blockade in classical Hodgkin lymphoma. This CDR3 has 12 amino acids. V lost 5 bases and J lost 4, with 9 bases in between. Germline V gives CDR1 LNHDA, CDR2 SQIVND (reference sequence). Whole-study results and caveats: Repertoire differences lack defined causes, possibly disease activity or prior therapy. Reports described newly diagnosed patients as having lower baseline TCR diversity than healthy donors.

The repertoire was sequenced with immunoSEQ multiplex PCR; TCRdb's copy has only in-frame clones and lacks some. The data hold nearly 35,000 clones, with roughly 91% observed a single time. Sequenced sample: CD4+ T cells from blood. This clonotype was sampled from a human donor with classical Hodgkin lymphoma. This chain uses TRBV19 with TRBJ2-7; TRBD1 is a possible D gene (5 bases). CDR3 coding DNA: TGTGCCAGTAGTCCAAAGGGGTACGAGCAGTACTTC. Translated: CASSPKGYEQYF.